This T cell receptor beta chain was sequenced for a study of T cells in Graves' hyperthyroidism and ophthalmopathy. Authors of the study amplified TCR beta CDR3 regions from RNA transcripts. In the first-round RT-PCR of the TCR CDR3, the HTBI primer set was used. One entry per CDR3 protein results from TCRdb running MiXCR on the multiplex PCR reads. Of more than 50,000 distinct CDR3 sequences in the sample, approximately 53% were seen once. Orbital computed tomography and thyroid ultrasound, together with serum TRAb and thyroxine and clinical symptoms, were used for diagnoses. The ends lost 7 bases at V and 3 bases at J; junction bases unmatched: 8. The length of the CDR3 is 14 residues.

Input material: blood. The chain couples TRBV12-3 or TRBV12-4 to TRBJ1-2; 7 nucleotides match TRBD1. The sequence came from a woman aged 55-69 years with Graves' ophthalmopathy. CDR3 loop: CASTGTVADYGYTF. Written as DNA, the CDR3 is TGTGCCAGCACCGGGACAGTCGCCGACTATGGCTACACCTTC.